A selection of T cell receptor beta chains follows, all from one sample in a study of blood T cells in healthy people across ages. Each CDR3 protein is one row after TCRdb ran MiXCR on the 5' RACE reads. The table has about 970,000 distinct CDR3 sequences, roughly 50% seen once; the top ten hold 20% to 25%. The sample was blood. These receptors were obtained from a woman aged 60-70 years in good health. Each CDR3 is given with its conserved first and last residue. A D gene is named only where the DNA matches it firmly. Size is stated for part of the rows, as once, few or many counts, or as a class when the clone is expanded.

V gene	clone size	J gene	D gene	CDR3 DNA	CDR3 protein
TRBV7-8	-	TRBJ1-2	-	TGTGCCAGCAGCCCAAATAGGCGGGGCGGCTACACCTTC	CASSPNRRGGYTF
TRBV20-1	many	TRBJ2-1	TRBD2	TGCAGTGCTCCCTCGCTTACTAGCGGAGGTGGTGTTGAGCAGTTCTTC	CSAPSLTSGGGVEQFF
TRBV7-2	-	TRBJ1-1	-	TGTGCCAGCAGCTTAAGGTGGTCAGGATTGAACACTGAAGCTTTCTTT	CASSLRWSGLNTEAFF
TRBV5-1	once	TRBJ2-2	-	TGCGCCAGCAGCTTGGTTACGGGAGTGGCCGGGGAGCTGTTTTTT	CASSLVTGVAGELFF
TRBV29-1	-	TRBJ2-7	TRBD1	TGCAGCGCCGGGGACAGGAACGACTACGAGCAGTACTTC	CSAGDRNDYEQYF
TRBV20-1	-	TRBJ2-1	-	TGCAGTGCTAGAGATCGGAGCGGGCCCTTGTACAATGAGCAGTTCTTC	CSARDRSGPLYNEQFF
TRBV7-2	-	TRBJ2-7	-	TGTGCCAGCAGCTCCCAGTGGGAGTGGTACGAGCAGTACTTC	CASSSQWEWYEQYF
TRBV5-1	-	TRBJ2-1	TRBD1	TGCGCCAGCAGCACCGGGACAGAGGCTTACAATGAGCAGTTCTTC	CASSTGTEAYNEQFF
TRBV7-9	-	TRBJ2-4	-	TGTGCCAGCACCCCTCCGGGGATCCAAAACATTCAGTACTTC	CASTPPGIQNIQYF
TRBV5-1	once	TRBJ2-2	-	TGCGCCAGCAGCGGAAAGGGGCGATCGGGCACCGGGGAGCTGTTTTTT	CASSGKGRSGTGELFF
TRBV28	-	TRBJ1-2	-	TGTGCCAGCAGTTCCCCTCAGGGTGGCTACACCTTC	CASSSPQGGYTF
TRBV7-2	-	TRBJ2-7	-	TGTGCCAGCAGCTTAGAGTCAGGGCTATCCTACGAGCAGTACTTC	CASSLESGLSYEQYF
TRBV12-5	-	TRBJ2-7	-	TGTGCTAGTGGTTTGGGGTTCTACGAGCAGTACTTC	CASGLGFYEQYF
TRBV12-3/TRBV12-4	once	TRBJ2-7	-	TGTGCCAGCAGACCTTCATTCTTAGCGGTCGAGTACTACAATGAGCAGTACTTC	CASRPSFLAVEYYNEQYF
TRBV5-1	-	TRBJ1-2	TRBD1	TGCGCCAGCAGTTCCCAGGGGGCGACTTGGGGCTACACCTTC	CASSSQGATWGYTF
TRBV29-1	-	TRBJ2-7	TRBD2	TGCAGCGTTGCCGCGGGGGGCTACGAGCAGTACTTC	CSVAAGGYEQYF
TRBV6-1	-	TRBJ1-2	-	TGTGCCAGCAGAAACCACGGGGGGGCCGACTATGGCTACACCTTC	CASRNHGGADYGYTF
TRBV3-1	-	TRBJ1-5	-	TGTGCCAGCAGCCAAGATCTGGGGGATAGCAATCAGCCCCAGCATTTT	CASSQDLGDSNQPQHF
TRBV4-1	-	TRBJ2-5	TRBD1	TGCGCCAGCAGCCAGGCCGGGACAGGAGAGACCCAGTACTTC	CASSQAGTGETQYF
TRBV6-2/TRBV6-3	-	TRBJ2-7	TRBD1	TGTGCCAGCAGTTACCCGGACAGGTTGATCTACGAGCAGTACTTC	CASSYPDRLIYEQYF
TRBV11-2	-	TRBJ1-4	TRBD1	TGTGCCAGCAAAGCCACAGGGGGCTGGGAAAAACTGTTTTTT	CASKATGGWEKLFF
TRBV7-9	-	TRBJ1-2	-	TGTGCCAGCAGCTCCGTTGGGAGCGGCTACACCTTC	CASSSVGSGYTF
TRBV15	-	TRBJ1-1	-	TGTGCCACCAGCAGAGTGTATAGCACTGAAGCTTTCTTT	CATSRVYSTEAFF
TRBV5-4	-	TRBJ2-2	-	TGTGCCAGCAGCTTAGGACGGGGCACCGGGGAGCTGTTTTTT	CASSLGRGTGELFF
TRBV28	once	TRBJ1-2	-	TGTGCCAGCAGTTGGGGGACACCTACTAACTATGGCTACACCTTC	CASSWGTPTNYGYTF
TRBV10-1	-	TRBJ2-5	-	TGCGCCAGCAGTAGCCGGGACGGACCCCAAGAGACCCAGTACTTC	CASSSRDGPQETQYF
TRBV12-3/TRBV12-4	-	TRBJ1-2	TRBD1	TGTGCCAGCAGCGTCGACAGGGCGGCCTATGGCTACACCTTC	CASSVDRAAYGYTF
TRBV6-2/TRBV6-3	-	TRBJ2-1	-	TGTGCCAGCAGTTACCGCGGGCCCCAACCAGGCTTGTTCTTC	CASSYRGPQPGLFF
TRBV30	-	TRBJ2-7	TRBD2	TGTGCCCGGGGGGACGGAGGCGACGAGCAGTACTTC	CARGDGGDEQYF
TRBV20-1	-	TRBJ2-5	-	TGCAGTGCTAGAGATCCCCCAGGGTCCGAGACCCAGTACTTC	CSARDPPGSETQYF
TRBV7-2	once	TRBJ2-7	TRBD2	TGTGCCAGCAGCTTAAGCGGGAGGGTTACCTACGAGCAGTACTTC	CASSLSGRVTYEQYF
TRBV7-6	few	TRBJ1-5	-	TGTGCCAGCAGCAACGTCCAGGGCCAGCCCCAGCATTTT	CASSNVQGQPQHF
TRBV20-1	-	TRBJ2-7	-	TGCAGTGCTAGAGGCGGGGCGAAACCCTCCTACGAGCAGTACTTC	CSARGGAKPSYEQYF
TRBV20-1	-	TRBJ2-7	TRBD2	TGCAGTGCTTCCCCCGGGACTAACTACGAGCAGTACTTC	CSASPGTNYEQYF
TRBV7-8	-	TRBJ2-1	-	TGTGCCAGCACCGAGCGGCAAGACCCAGTGGGTGAGCAGTTCTTC	CASTERQDPVGEQFF
TRBV21-1	few	TRBJ1-2	-	TGTGCCAGCAGCAAAGCGAGGACAGATATTTCCACCTTC	CASSKARTDISTF
TRBV20-1	-	TRBJ2-5	-	TGCAGTGCTAGTAGACCAGCCCTTCAAGAGACCCAGTACTTC	CSASRPALQETQYF
TRBV12-3/TRBV12-4	-	TRBJ2-3	TRBD1	TGTGCCAGCAGTCCCCATACCCCGGGACAGAACACAGATACGCAGTATTTT	CASSPHTPGQNTDTQYF
TRBV4-2	few	TRBJ1-5	-	TGTGCCAGCAGCCAAGCCTCCCAGCGGGGCAATCAGCCCCAGCATTTT	CASSQASQRGNQPQHF
TRBV6-1	-	TRBJ2-1	TRBD2	TGTGCCAGCATCCTAGCGGGTCTATACAATGAGCAGTTCTTC	CASILAGLYNEQFF
TRBV5-1	-	TRBJ2-7	TRBD1	TGCGCCAGCAGCTCTTCACAGGGGGCGTTCTCCGAGCAGTACTTC	CASSSSQGAFSEQYF
TRBV7-9	once	TRBJ1-1	-	TGTGCCAGCAGCTTGGAAAGAAGGGCTGAAGCTTTCTTT	CASSLERRAEAFF
TRBV6-5	-	TRBJ2-7	-	TGTGCCAGCAGTTACAGGGGGTCGGGAACTTACGAGCAGTACTTC	CASSYRGSGTYEQYF
TRBV7-2	-	TRBJ1-2	-	TGTGCCAGCAGCCTCGTGGCCGAAAGGGCCAACTATGGCTACACCTTC	CASSLVAERANYGYTF
TRBV12-3/TRBV12-4	-	TRBJ1-6	-	TGTGCCAGCAGTTCGAGAGGGAATTCACCCCTCCACTTT	CASSSRGNSPLHF
TRBV15	few	TRBJ2-5	-	TGTGCCACCAGCAGAGATGGGGAGACCCAGTACTTC	CATSRDGETQYF